The clone carrying this TCR beta chain occurred once. Its specificity is not known. The germline gives CDR1 ENHRY, CDR2 SYGVKD. V trimming: 11 bases; J trimming: 5 bases; junction bases outside the gene matches: 13. CDR3 length: 15 residues. Measured with immunoSEQ multiplex PCR; TCRdb has only the in-frame clones, and not every one. The table records some 150,000 clones, 80% to 95% of them present only once. This sample is part of a study of T cell responses to AZD1222 COVID-19 vaccine. General study results and limits: Across the whole spike, CD4 TCRs peaked at regions 160-218 and 743-854. Clonal diversity may have been underestimated in mostly white British donors. All repertoire sampling was performed exclusively after the peak T cell response.

The V and J genes are TRBV10-3 and TRBJ2-3; TRBD2 matches at 10 bases. Source: peripheral blood, taken 28 days after the second AZD1222 dose. The sequence came from an adult who received the AZD1222 COVID-19 vaccine. CDR3 in amino acids: CAVSSGRSGRDTQYF. The CDR3 region has the DNA TGTGCCGTAAGTAGCGGGAGGTCGGGGAGAGATACGCAGTATTTT.